This T cell receptor beta chain originates from a study of OX40 agonist ivuxolimab in advanced cancers. CDR1 and CDR2 from the germline V gene are MGHRA and YSYEKL. This CDR3 comprises 14 residues. V was trimmed by 5 bases and J by 6 bases, leaving 16 bases between them. Produced via immunoSEQ multiplex PCR; TCRdb's table is partial and in-frame only. Of more than 10,000 clones in the sample, around 84% are singletons; the top ten hold about a tenth. This clone was seen once. Here the sequenced sample was CD4+ or CD8+ T cells sorted from blood, taken in a trial of the OX40 agonist ivuxolimab. This clonotype originated in an adult with an advanced solid tumor such as melanoma, head and neck, liver or kidney cancer. V and J are TRBV4-1 and TRBJ1-1, with D possibly matching TRBD1 (5 bases). In nucleotides, the CDR3 is TGCGCCAGCAGCTACCGACAGCAAGGGCCTGAAGCTTTCTTT. Its translation: CASSYRQQGPEAFF.